The 9 T cell receptor beta chains given below trace back to one sample, sequenced in a study of Graves' ophthalmopathy and Graves' hyperthyroidism. Using RNA transcripts, the TCR beta CDR3 regions were amplified. HTBI primers were used in a first-round RT-PCR, which preceded a second-round multiplex PCR. MiXCR, run by TCRdb on the multiplex PCR reads, gives a single entry per CDR3 protein. The sample lists around 1.1 million distinct CDR3 sequences, less than 45% occurring once. The sample taken for sequencing was peripheral blood or thyroid tissue (not recorded which). The origin of the receptors is an adult man with Graves' hyperthyroidism.

The chain recombines TRBV18 with TRBJ2-5, with a weak D call TRBD1 (5 bases). Germline lookup yields CDR1 KGHSH and CDR2 LQKENI. CDR3 length equals 13 residues. V lost 3 bases, J lost 10 bases, and 15 bases lay in between. In nucleotides, the CDR3 is TGTGCCAGCTCACCGAACAACCAGGGCGGCCAGTACTTC. It encodes CASSPNNQGGQYF.

This clonotype has at least ten counts. The chain has TRBV7-6 and TRBJ2-5; 7 bases are shared with TRBD2. In germline, CDR1 is SGHVS, CDR2 FNYEAQ. The CDR3 extends over 16 amino acids. V was clipped by 5 bases and J by 0 bases; unmatched bases: 9. The CDR3 spells CASSRHPSGNQETQYF. CDR3 DNA: TGTGCCAGCAGCCGTCACCCTAGCGGTAACCAAGAGACCCAGTACTTC. Filled out from reference TRBV7-6 and TRBJ2-5, the complete variable domain reads GAGVSQSPRYKVTKRGQDVALRCDPISGHVSLYWYRQALGQGPEFLTYFNYEAQQDKSGLPNDRFSAERPEGSISTLTIQRTEQRDSAMYRCASSRHPSGNQETQYFGPGTRLLVL.

This clonotype came up a few times. V and J are TRBV20-1 and TRBJ1-5; possible D gene TRBD1, 5 bases. V dropped 0 bases and J dropped 0 bases, with 15 bases sitting between them. This CDR3 contains 17 residues. Germline loops: CDR1 DFQATT, CDR2 SNEGSKA (reference sequence). The CDR3 reads CSARDQGLRYSNQPQHF. As DNA, the CDR3 is TGCAGTGCTAGAGATCAGGGTTTGCGATATAGCAATCAGCCCCAGCATTTT.

This clonotype has only a few counts. The chain links TRBV7-2 to TRBJ1-1, with 7 bases that match TRBD1. This CDR3 is 15 amino acids long. The junction had 3 bases not matched to a gene; V was cut back by 1 base and J by 1 base. CDR1 is SGHTA, CDR2 FQGNSA, per germline. The CDR3 bases are TGTGCCAGCAGCTTAGATTGGGACAGGAACACTGAAGCTTTCTTT. Protein: CASSLDWDRNTEAFF.

This clonotype has ten or more counts. The V gene is TRBV6-5, the J gene TRBJ2-7, with D unclear. Germline CDR1 MNHEY, CDR2 SVGAGI. The V end lost 6 bases, the J end lost 3 bases, and 15 bases lay between the germline ends. This CDR3 spans 14 amino acids. CDR3 sequence (DNA): TGTGCCAGCAGCCAAGGGATTTCCAGCTACGAGCAGTACTTC. Protein product: CASSQGISSYEQYF.

This clonotype came up once. A read error may produce the germline difference seen at one junction end. The chain is built from TRBV29-1 and TRBJ2-5; TRBD2 aligns across 7 bases. This CDR3 region has 13 residues. Germline V gene lookup returns CDR1 SQVTM and CDR2 ANQGSEA. Here the CDR3 DNA reads TGCAGGGTTGGTGGGAGGGCCTCGGAGACCCAGTACTTC. It specifies CRVGGRASETQYF.

The chain has TRBV7-9 and TRBJ2-7; D is perhaps TRBD1 (6 bases). The CDR3 is 14 residues long. CDR1 and CDR2 (germline): SEHNR, FQNEAQ (reference sequence). V gave up 8 bases and J gave up 3 bases, with 17 bases separating them. Here the CDR3 DNA reads TGTGCCAGCCGTAAAGGACAGACCCACTACGAGCAGTACTTC. Its protein is CASRKGQTHYEQYF.

This clonotype was found once. An end of the junction differs from the germline gene, which may be a read error. The gene calls are TRBV10-2 and TRBJ2-7, with a weak D call TRBD2 (7 bases). This CDR3 is 16 amino acids long. Germline-derived CDR1 and CDR2 are WSHSY and SAAADI. The CDR3 here is CASSPIGGGPKYEQYF. The CDR3 region has the DNA TGTGCCAGCAGCCCCATTGGGGGGGGCCCAAAATACGAGCAGTACTTC.

This clonotype has more than one count but fewer than ten. The chain joins TRBV10-3 to TRBJ2-5, with D uncertain. The CDR3 runs to 15 residues. V lost 10 bases and J lost 2, with 20 bases in between. Per germline, CDR1 ENHRY and CDR2 SYGVKD. This CDR3 reads CASSNLGLRQETQYF. The CDR3 DNA reads TGTGCCAGCAGCAACCTTGGGCTACGACAAGAGACCCAGTACTTC.